This is a list of T cell receptor beta chains from one sample in a study of identical twins. TCRdb ran MiXCR on the 5' RACE reads and lists one entry per CDR3 protein. The sample records just over 450,000 distinct CDR3 sequences, 14% being singletons. This same sample was also taken into another study, of yellow fever vaccine responses in identical twins.

The sequenced sample consisted of CD4+ T cells sorted from blood. The receptors shown here come from a woman between 18 and 29 years old in good health. CDR3s include the opening cysteine and the closing phenylalanine or tryptophan. A D gene is named only where the DNA matches it firmly. Clone size is stated in some rows and not others, as once, few, many or a class when expanded.

clone_size: NA; v_call: TRBV9; j_call: TRBJ2-3; d_call: NA; cdr3_aa: CASKREVTDTQYF; cdr3_nt: TGTGCCAGTAAGAGAGAGGTGACAGATACGCAGTATTTT
clone_size: few; v_call: TRBV28; j_call: TRBJ2-5; d_call: TRBD1; cdr3_aa: CASSSRDRGFLGAQETQYF; cdr3_nt: TGTGCCAGCAGTTCCCGGGACAGGGGCTTCTTAGGGGCCCAAGAGACCCAGTACTTC
clone_size: NA; v_call: TRBV11-1; j_call: TRBJ2-1; d_call: TRBD2; cdr3_aa: CASSPTLSEREINNEQFF; cdr3_nt: TGTGCCAGCAGCCCTACCCTGTCGGAGCGGGAGATCAACAATGAGCAGTTCTTC
clone_size: few; v_call: TRBV25-1; j_call: TRBJ2-2; d_call: TRBD1; cdr3_aa: CASSETQGASNTGELFF; cdr3_nt: TGTGCCAGCAGTGAGACACAGGGGGCGTCGAACACCGGGGAGCTGTTTTTT
clone_size: NA; v_call: TRBV20-1; j_call: TRBJ1-4; d_call: NA; cdr3_aa: CSAPSGGNEKLFF; cdr3_nt: TGCAGTGCCCCCTCGGGGGGCAATGAAAAACTGTTTTTT
clone_size: few; v_call: TRBV3-1; j_call: TRBJ1-2; d_call: NA; cdr3_aa: CASSPRRGNYGYTF; cdr3_nt: TGTGCCAGCAGCCCAAGACGGGGTAACTATGGCTACACCTTC
clone_size: few; v_call: TRBV7-9; j_call: TRBJ2-1; d_call: TRBD2; cdr3_aa: CASSPQLAVLGEQFF; cdr3_nt: TGTGCCAGCAGCCCCCAACTAGCGGTACTAGGTGAGCAGTTCTTC
clone_size: few; v_call: TRBV12-3/TRBV12-4; j_call: TRBJ2-2; d_call: NA; cdr3_aa: CASRATGRELFF; cdr3_nt: TGTGCCAGCAGAGCCACGGGCCGGGAGCTGTTTTTT
clone_size: few; v_call: TRBV20-1; j_call: TRBJ2-3; d_call: TRBD2; cdr3_aa: CSARVGGGRTDTQYF; cdr3_nt: TGCAGTGCTAGAGTGGGCGGGGGTCGCACAGATACGCAGTATTTT
clone_size: few; v_call: TRBV6-1; j_call: TRBJ2-2; d_call: NA; cdr3_aa: CASTPLAGGELFF; cdr3_nt: TGTGCCAGCACCCCGCTGGCCGGCGGGGAGCTGTTTTTT
clone_size: NA; v_call: TRBV19; j_call: TRBJ1-2; d_call: NA; cdr3_aa: CASSIGEGYTF; cdr3_nt: TGTGCCAGTAGTATTGGTGAAGGCTACACCTTC
clone_size: NA; v_call: TRBV20-1; j_call: TRBJ2-5; d_call: TRBD2; cdr3_aa: CSARVAGGREETQYF; cdr3_nt: TGCAGTGCTAGAGTAGCGGGAGGGAGAGAAGAGACCCAGTACTTC
clone_size: NA; v_call: TRBV20-1; j_call: TRBJ2-1; d_call: TRBD2; cdr3_aa: CSASSGTRKTNEQFF; cdr3_nt: TGCAGTGCCTCAAGCGGGACTAGAAAGACCAATGAGCAGTTCTTC
clone_size: few; v_call: TRBV2; j_call: TRBJ2-5; d_call: NA; cdr3_aa: CASSAQAGHRTQYF; cdr3_nt: TGTGCCAGCAGTGCCCAAGCGGGACATCGGACCCAGTACTTC
clone_size: NA; v_call: TRBV12-3/TRBV12-4; j_call: TRBJ1-2; d_call: NA; cdr3_aa: CASSPIRSNYGYTF; cdr3_nt: TGTGCCAGCAGTCCGATCAGATCTAACTATGGCTACACCTTC
clone_size: few; v_call: TRBV2; j_call: TRBJ1-2; d_call: NA; cdr3_aa: CASSFKTGSTF; cdr3_nt: TGTGCCAGCTCCTTTAAGACAGGCAGCACCTTC
clone_size: once; v_call: TRBV20-1; j_call: TRBJ2-2; d_call: TRBD1; cdr3_aa: CSARFLDRGLAGELFF; cdr3_nt: TGCAGTGCTAGATTTTTGGACAGGGGGCTGGCGGGGGAGCTGTTTTTT
clone_size: once; v_call: TRBV6-1; j_call: TRBJ2-5; d_call: TRBD1; cdr3_aa: CASSGTGLKKTQYF; cdr3_nt: TGTGCCAGCAGTGGGACAGGGTTGAAGAAGACCCAGTACTTC
clone_size: NA; v_call: TRBV28; j_call: TRBJ1-1; d_call: NA; cdr3_aa: CASSLRGQFNTEAFF; cdr3_nt: TGTGCCAGCAGTTTACGAGGACAGTTCAACACTGAAGCTTTCTTT
clone_size: NA; v_call: TRBV20-1; j_call: TRBJ2-2; d_call: TRBD2; cdr3_aa: CSARDQRASGDTGELFF; cdr3_nt: TGCAGTGCTAGAGATCAGAGGGCTAGCGGTGACACCGGGGAGCTGTTTTTT
clone_size: few; v_call: TRBV5-1; j_call: TRBJ1-1; d_call: NA; cdr3_aa: CASRWAPGVNTEAFF; cdr3_nt: TGCGCCAGCAGGTGGGCCCCCGGAGTGAACACTGAAGCTTTCTTT
clone_size: NA; v_call: TRBV2; j_call: TRBJ2-1; d_call: NA; cdr3_aa: CASSEAESPRNEQFF; cdr3_nt: TGTGCCAGCAGTGAAGCTGAGTCCCCTAGGAATGAGCAGTTCTTC
clone_size: NA; v_call: TRBV20-1; j_call: TRBJ2-5; d_call: NA; cdr3_aa: CSANTQETQYF; cdr3_nt: TGCAGTGCTAATACCCAAGAGACCCAGTACTTC
clone_size: few; v_call: TRBV7-9; j_call: TRBJ2-5; d_call: NA; cdr3_aa: CASSWVRPQETQYF; cdr3_nt: TGTGCCAGCAGCTGGGTAAGGCCCCAAGAGACCCAGTACTTC
clone_size: few; v_call: TRBV15; j_call: TRBJ2-1; d_call: NA; cdr3_aa: CATSRGGAHPRVKFF; cdr3_nt: TGTGCCACCAGCAGAGGGGGTGCCCATCCTAGGGTGAAGTTCTTC
clone_size: NA; v_call: TRBV15; j_call: TRBJ2-2; d_call: TRBD1; cdr3_aa: CATSKATGGAGGELFF; cdr3_nt: TGTGCCACCAGCAAAGCTACAGGGGGCGCGGGCGGGGAGCTGTTTTTT
clone_size: NA; v_call: TRBV18; j_call: TRBJ2-7; d_call: NA; cdr3_aa: CASAASSVSLEQYF; cdr3_nt: TGTGCCAGCGCCGCTAGCAGCGTTAGTCTCGAGCAGTACTTC